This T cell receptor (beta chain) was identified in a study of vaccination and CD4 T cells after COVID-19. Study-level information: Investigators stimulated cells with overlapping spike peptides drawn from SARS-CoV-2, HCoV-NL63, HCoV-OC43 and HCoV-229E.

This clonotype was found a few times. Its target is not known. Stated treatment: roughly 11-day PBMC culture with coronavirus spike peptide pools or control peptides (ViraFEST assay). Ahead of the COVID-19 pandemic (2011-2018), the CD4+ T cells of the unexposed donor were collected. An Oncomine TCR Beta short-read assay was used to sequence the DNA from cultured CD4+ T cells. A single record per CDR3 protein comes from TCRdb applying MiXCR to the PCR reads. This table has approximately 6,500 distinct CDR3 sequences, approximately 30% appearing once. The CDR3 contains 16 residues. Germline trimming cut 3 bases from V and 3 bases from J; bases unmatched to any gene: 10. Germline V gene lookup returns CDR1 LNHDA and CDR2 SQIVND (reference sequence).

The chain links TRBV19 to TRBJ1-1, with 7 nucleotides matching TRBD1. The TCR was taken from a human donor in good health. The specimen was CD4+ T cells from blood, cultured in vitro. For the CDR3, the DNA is TGTGCCAGTAGTATGGTCCCCCAGGGGGGTTACACTGAAGCTTTCTTT. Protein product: CASSMVPQGGYTEAFF.